Presented here are 23 T cell receptor beta chains from one specimen sequenced in a study of cytomegalovirus exposure and HLA in healthy donors (dated 2017 in TCRdb). Receptors were amplified or captured by the immunoSEQ multiplex PCR assay. As stored in TCRdb, this immuneACCESS dataset retains in-frame rearrangements with V and J assigned. A fraction of the clones does not appear; measured against another copy, unresolved V genes explain less than half of the discrepancy, and the remainder lacks a known reason. The sample profile shows roughly 100,000 clones; about 95% of them were found once. The ten biggest clones cover 0.89% of the sample. Material: PBMCs. The receptors shown here come from a young woman in good health and CMV-seronegative.

This chain connects TRBV19 to TRBJ2-7; D remains unclear. CDR3 length: 14 amino acids. Trimming removed 3 bases from V and 0 bases from J, with 9 bases in between. Germline V gives CDR1 LNHDA, CDR2 SQIVND (reference sequence). The CDR3 spells CASSIRYNSYEQYF. The DNA of the CDR3 is TGTGCCAGTAGTATCCGCTATAACTCCTACGAGCAGTACTTC.

About this clone: The junction shows a germline mismatch at one end, possibly a read error. The V gene is TRBV7-2, the J gene TRBJ1-6; TRBD1 aligns across 9 bases. CDR1 and CDR2 from the germline V gene are SGHTA and FQGNSA. The CDR3 extends over 15 amino acids. CDR3 residues: CASSAPGQGSVRFQF. In nucleotides, the CDR3 is TGTGCCAGCAGCGCCCCCGGACAGGGGTCCGTCAGATTCCAATTT.

The V call is TRBV21-1, the J call TRBJ2-7; TRBD2 was called by the table and not checked on the DNA. TRBV21-1 is shown as a pseudogene. This CDR3 has 14 amino acids. The CDR3 protein is CASSCSQRYHEQYF. CDR3 DNA sequence: TGTGCCAGCAGCTGCAGTCAGAGGTACCACGAGCAGTACTTC.

The chain carries TRBV19 and TRBJ1-2; perhaps TRBD1 as D (6 bases). V lost 4 bases, J lost 7 bases, and 13 bases lay in between. CDR1 LNHDA and CDR2 SQIVND come from the germline V gene (reference sequence). The CDR3 spans 13 residues. Here the CDR3 DNA reads TGTGCCAGTAGTAGTATTACAGGGACTGGCTACACCTTC. Its translation is CASSSITGTGYTF. Together with reference TRBV19 and TRBJ1-2, the CDR3 gives the full variable domain: DGGITQSPKYLFRKEGQNVTLSCEQNLNHDAMYWYRQDPGQGLRLIYYSQIVNDFQKGDIAEGYSVSREKKESFPLTVTSAQKNPTAFYLCASSSITGTGYTFGSGTRLTVV.

The chain is built from TRBV7-9 and TRBJ1-5, with no clear D. CDR3 length: 14 residues. Germline CDR1 and CDR2: SEHNR and FQNEAQ (reference sequence). The ends were cut back, 0 bases at V and 4 bases at J, with 7 bases in the middle. The CDR3 bases are TGTGCCAGCAGCTTAGCGCCGGGTAATCAGCCCCAGCATTTT. It specifies CASSLAPGNQPQHF. The variable domain in full, with the rest retrieved from reference TRBV7-9 and TRBJ1-5, is DTGVSQNPRHKITKRGQNVTFRCDPISEHNRLYWYRQTLGQGPEFLTYFQNEAQLEKSRLLSDRFSAERPKGSFSTLEIQRTEQGDSAMYLCASSLAPGNQPQHFGDGTRLSIL.

The genes are TRBV6-1 and TRBJ2-7; 13 bases are shared with TRBD2. The germline V gene has CDR1 MNHNS and CDR2 SASEGT. The V and J ends lost 6 bases and 1 base, in that order; junction bases with no gene match: 3. The CDR3 runs to 15 residues. For the CDR3, the DNA is TGTGCCAGCAGCCGACTAGCGGGGGGTTCCTACGAGCAGTACTTC. Its translation: CASSRLAGGSYEQYF.

V usage is TRBV6-6 and J usage is TRBJ1-4, with D hard to call. Trimming took off 10 bases at V and 7 bases at J, with 22 bases between the two ends. The CDR3 runs to 15 residues. Germline lookup yields CDR1 MNHNY and CDR2 SVGAGI (reference sequence). This CDR3 is CATLNLRSRGEKLFF. For the CDR3, the DNA is TGTGCCACCCTAAACCTGAGGAGTCGGGGTGAAAAACTGTTTTTT.

The chain recombines TRBV11-2 with TRBJ2-2; D is ambiguous. The CDR3 length is 11 residues. The germline CDR1 and CDR2 sequences are SGHAT and FQNNGV. The V and J ends lost 3 bases and 7 bases respectively, with 3 bases between them. DNA for the CDR3: TGTGCCAGCAGCTTCGGCGGGGAGCTGTTTTTT. It specifies CASSFGGELFF.

This chain joins TRBV10-3 and TRBJ2-7, with D possibly matching TRBD1 (6 bases). Trimming removed 4 bases from V and 0 bases from J, with 13 bases in between. This CDR3 comprises 15 residues. Per germline, CDR1 ENHRY and CDR2 SYGVKD. This CDR3 is CAISVQDSTSYEQYF. In DNA form, the CDR3 reads TGTGCCATCAGTGTGCAGGACAGCACCTCCTACGAGCAGTACTTC.

V is TRBV18 and J is TRBJ2-2; D gene uncertain. V lost 1 base to trimming and J lost 4 bases, with 7 bases between them. The CDR3 totals 14 residues. Germline loops: CDR1 KGHSH, CDR2 LQKENI. Written as DNA, the CDR3 is TGTGCCAGCTCACCACTTGGAGCCACCGGGGAGCTGTTTTTT. Residues: CASSPLGATGELFF. Drawing the rest from reference TRBV18 and TRBJ2-2, the complete variable domain is NAGVMQNPRHLVRRRGQEARLRCSPMKGHSHVYWYRQLPEEGLKFMVYLQKENIIDESGMPKERFSAEFPKEGPSILRIQQVVRGDSAAYFCASSPLGATGELFFGEGSRLTVL.

The chain has TRBV27 and TRBJ2-7, with TRBD1 matching over 8 bases. V dropped 6 bases and J dropped 6; count of bases not matched to a gene: 10. The CDR3 has 14 residues. Per germline, CDR1 MNHEY and CDR2 SMNVEV (reference sequence). The CDR3: CASSRQGTWVEQYF. The CDR3 region has the DNA TGTGCCAGCAGCCGACAGGGGACGTGGGTCGAGCAGTACTTC.

The chain has TRBV7-9 and TRBJ2-1; TRBD1 matches 10 bases. The V gene's germline CDR1 is SEHNR and CDR2 FQNEAQ (reference sequence). Losses at the gene ends were 6 bases for V and 7 bases for J; bases not matched to a gene: 6. CDR3 length: 14 amino acids. CDR3 loop: CASRSGTGANEQFF. The CDR3 DNA reads as TGTGCCAGCAGGTCCGGGACAGGGGCAAATGAGCAGTTCTTC.

The chain links TRBV5-1 to TRBJ2-1; the match to TRBD2 covers 13 bases. The V segment lost 0 bases and the J segment 7 bases; nucleotides outside the gene matches: 4. The germline V gene has CDR1 SGHRS and CDR2 YFSETQ. CDR3 length: 16 amino acids. The CDR3 nucleotides are TGCGCCAGCAGCTTGGTTGGGGGACTAGCGGGGAATGAGCAGTTCTTC. Encoded protein: CASSLVGGLAGNEQFF.

The chain combines TRBV7-9 with TRBJ2-1; TRBD2 agrees at 11 bases. The CDR3 totals 16 residues. CDR1 is SEHNR, CDR2 FQNEAQ, per germline (reference sequence). V shed 1 base, J shed 6 bases, and the junction held 5 bases outside the gene matches. CDR3 sequence: CASSLVLAGGPNEQFF. CDR3 in DNA: TGTGCCAGCAGCTTAGTGCTAGCGGGGGGCCCCAATGAGCAGTTCTTC.

The V call is TRBV2, the J call TRBJ2-7; 15 bases map to TRBD2. Germline CDR1 reads SNHLY; CDR2 reads FYNNEI. CDR3 length: 15 residues. The trim removed 7 bases at V and 4 bases at J, leaving 5 bases unmatched. CDR3 region: CASIPGLAGGYEQYF. The CDR3 bases are TGTGCCAGCATTCCAGGACTAGCGGGAGGGTACGAGCAGTACTTC.

V is TRBV9 and J is TRBJ1-5; D is uncertain. The CDR3 covers 12 residues. Germline V gene data show CDR1 as SGDLS and CDR2 as YYNGEE. The V end was cut by 4 bases, the J end by 4 bases, with 6 bases between. The DNA of the CDR3 is TGTGCCAGCAGCCTTACTAATCAGCCCCAGCATTTT. This encodes CASSLTNQPQHF.

Only one count was recorded for this clone. This chain links TRBV5-6 with TRBJ2-2; 7 bases match TRBD1. V was pared by 4 bases and J by 3 bases, with 6 bases of the junction left unmatched. This CDR3 is 15 amino acids long. Per the germline V gene, CDR1 is SGHDT and CDR2 is YYEEEE. CDR3 region: CASSTGTVYTGELFF. DNA for the CDR3: TGTGCCAGCAGCACCGGGACAGTCTACACCGGGGAGCTGTTTTTT.

This sequence joins TRBV6-5 and TRBJ2-1; D gene uncertain. The CDR3 spans 11 residues. Germline assignment: CDR1 MNHEY and CDR2 SVGAGI. V was shortened by 7 bases and J by 4 bases, with 5 bases between the two germline ends. The CDR3 loop reads CASTIYNEQFF. The CDR3 region has the DNA TGTGCCAGCACTATTTACAATGAGCAGTTCTTC.

J is TRBJ2-3 and V is TRBV7-2; 7 bases are shared with TRBD1. The trim removed 5 bases at V and 6 bases at J, leaving 20 bases unmatched. Germline CDR1 is SGHTA and CDR2 is FQGNSA. The CDR3 is 18 residues long. CDR3: CASSQAAGTAFPGDTQYF. Here the CDR3 DNA reads TGTGCCAGCAGCCAGGCTGCCGGGACAGCCTTTCCTGGGGATACGCAGTATTTT. Drawing the rest from reference TRBV7-2 and TRBJ2-3, the complete variable domain is GAGVSQSPSNKVTEKGKDVELRCDPISGHTALYWYRQSLGQGLEFLIYFQGNSAPDKSGLPSDRFSAERTGGSVSTLTIQRTQQEDSAVYLCASSQAAGTAFPGDTQYFGPGTRLTVL.

The rearrangement uses TRBV7-6 and TRBJ2-7; TRBD1 might be the D (5 bases). This CDR3 region has 18 residues. With 1 base removed from V and 3 bases from J, the gap between germline ends came to 22 bases. Germline-derived CDR1 and CDR2 are SGHVS and FNYEAQ. Written as DNA, the CDR3 is TGTGCCAGCAGCTTAGTCCTATTTATAGGGCAGGACATCTACGAGCAGTACTTC. Protein sequence: CASSLVLFIGQDIYEQYF.

The V call is TRBV5-1, the J call TRBJ2-7; perhaps TRBD2 as D (5 bases). The CDR3 runs 12 residues. Trimming shortened V by 4 bases and J by 1 base, and 6 bases separated the two germline ends. Germline values: CDR1 SGHRS, CDR2 YFSETQ. The CDR3 sequence is CASSRESYEQYF. In nucleotides, the CDR3 is TGCGCCAGCAGCCGGGAATCCTACGAGCAGTACTTC.

The chain links TRBV10-3 to TRBJ1-4; 7 bases line up with TRBD1. V shed 11 bases and J 6 bases; nucleotides not matched to a gene: 12. The CDR3 consists of 14 residues. Germline V gene sequence: CDR1 ENHRY, CDR2 SYGVKD. The CDR3 spells CASKGDSDDEKLFF. The CDR3 DNA reads as TGTGCCTCTAAAGGGGACAGCGACGATGAAAAACTGTTTTTT.

The rearrangement uses TRBV10-3 and TRBJ2-1; 12 bases agree with TRBD2. Germline V gives CDR1 ENHRY, CDR2 SYGVKD. The J segment lost 4 bases and the V segment lost 10 bases, leaving 2 bases of the junction unmatched. CDR3 length: 13 residues. CDR3 bases: TGTGCCACCGGGACTAGCGGGTACAATGAGCAGTTCTTC. This gives the protein CATGTSGYNEQFF.